The sequence of this T cell receptor (beta chain) was determined in a study of human T cells and chemical hapten exposure. General study findings and limits: Every donor had alopecia, and their immune response may therefore differ from healthy people's. In the PT1 data, expanded TCR counts showed a positive correlation with patch test score.

The time point here: patch test 2, 6 weeks after DPC sensitization. Sample treatment: therapeutic diphenylcyclopropenone sensitization with weekly scalp DPC. Many counts were recorded for this clonotype. No antigen is known for it. This CDR3 region has 19 residues. From germline, CDR1 is MNHEY and CDR2 SVGAGI. Trimming at V came to 5 bases and at J to 1 base, leaving 10 bases not matched to a gene. Library preparation tagged each individual cDNA molecule with a unique molecular identifier. Via MiXCR, TCRdb re-called the RACE reads, giving one row per CDR3 protein. The sample records about 140,000 distinct CDR3 sequences, around 11% being singletons.

The TCR sequence derives from a woman aged 45-60 years with alopecia areata. Some clones in this sample may be carry-over from other donors' samples. The material was whole blood, obtained in connection with sensitization to the hapten diphenylcyclopropenone (DPC). This chain uses TRBV6-5 with TRBJ2-1, with 14 bases that match TRBD2. The CDR3 reads CASSTPGTSGRLSYNEQFF. The CDR3 DNA follows: TGTGCCAGCAGTACCCCGGGGACTAGCGGGAGACTTTCCTACAATGAGCAGTTCTTC.